This entry lists 10 T cell receptor beta chains sequenced from one sample in a study of response to subunit inactivated influenza vaccine. One entry per CDR3 protein, called by TCRdb with MiXCR from the RT-PCR reads. The sample lists some 500,000 distinct CDR3 sequences, 16% occurring once. Sequences were derived from CD4+ T cells sorted from PBMCs, sampled approximately 25 months after vaccination. The receptors shown here come from a man in his fifties or sixties who received an inactivated influenza vaccine.

The chain carries TRBV5-1 and TRBJ2-7; possible D gene TRBD1, 5 bases. The germline CDR1 and CDR2 sequences are SGHRS and YFSETQ. Trimming took 0 bases from V and 7 from J, leaving 17 bases between them. There are 15 residues in the CDR3. The CDR3 spells CASSLASGRVREQYF. In nucleotides, the CDR3 is TGCGCCAGCAGCTTGGCGTCGGGCAGGGTGCGGGAGCAGTACTTC.

The gene calls are TRBV9 and TRBJ1-2; D is uncertain. This CDR3 spans 19 amino acids. Trimming removed 0 bases at V and 4 bases at J, with 25 bases between. Germline V CDR1 and CDR2: SGDLS, YYNGEE. CDR3 residues: CASSVAFGRGDVGGYGYTF. The CDR3 DNA reads as TGTGCCAGCAGCGTAGCGTTCGGCCGAGGTGACGTGGGAGGCTATGGCTACACCTTC.

The rearrangement links TRBV28 to TRBJ2-7, with 8 bases aligning to TRBD2. Losses at the gene ends were 6 bases for V and 3 bases for J; bases not matched to a gene: 4. Germline-derived CDR1 and CDR2 are MDHEN and SYDVKM. CDR3 size: 13 residues. The CDR3 region is CASRSGGHYEQYF. DNA for the CDR3: TGTGCCAGCAGGTCGGGGGGGCACTACGAGCAGTACTTC.

The chain couples TRBV5-5 to TRBJ2-7; D ambiguous. Germline V gene lookup returns CDR1 SGHKS and CDR2 YYEKEE (reference sequence). With 1 base removed from V and 5 bases from J, the gap between germline ends came to 7 bases. This CDR3 comprises 12 residues. The CDR3 DNA sequence: TGTGCCAGCAGCTTGATTGGGAACGAGCAGTACTTC. Encoded protein: CASSLIGNEQYF.

The V and J genes are TRBV12-3 or TRBV12-4 and TRBJ2-4, with no clear D. The CDR3 runs to 16 residues. Trimming took off 5 bases at V and 1 base at J, with 15 bases between the two ends. The CDR3 region is CASSHTPPYAKNIQYF. The CDR3 DNA reads TGTGCCAGCAGTCACACACCCCCCTACGCCAAAAACATTCAGTACTTC.

The rearrangement links TRBV12-3 or TRBV12-4 to TRBJ2-1; weak D call: TRBD2 (6 bases). The CDR3 loop spans 12 amino acids. V lost 6 bases, J lost 9 bases, and 12 bases lay in between. In DNA form, the CDR3 reads TGTGCCAGCAGCTCGACTAGTGGTGAGCAGTTCTTC. Translated: CASSSTSGEQFF.

The chain links TRBV6-2 or TRBV6-3 to TRBJ2-1, with 7 nucleotides matching TRBD1. The CDR3 is 16 amino acids. CDR1 is MNHEY, CDR2 SVGEGT, per germline. Trimming cost V 6 bases and J 1 base; bases outside gene matches: 9. DNA for the CDR3: TGTGCCAGCAGCAACATCGGGACAGTTTCCTACAATGAGCAGTTCTTC. Protein product: CASSNIGTVSYNEQFF.

In its sample, this clonotype was seen a few times. The chain couples TRBV6-2 or TRBV6-3 to TRBJ2-7; D is ambiguous. The CDR3 length is 15 residues. V was pared by 1 base and J by 2 bases, with 12 bases between. Germline CDR1 reads MNHEY; CDR2 reads SVGEGT. CDR3 sequence reads: CASSYFDRATYEQYF. Here the CDR3 DNA reads TGTGCCAGCAGTTACTTCGACCGAGCGACCTACGAGCAGTACTTC.

In its sample, this clonotype was seen a few times. The CDR3, as DNA: TGTGCCACCAGTGATCCCCCCGGGCAGGGGAGCACCGGGGAGCTGTTTTTT. Protein: CATSDPPGQGSTGELFF. The genes are TRBV24-1 and TRBJ2-2; TRBD1 might be the D (6 bases). CDR3 size: 17 residues. Germline CDR1 reads KGHDR; CDR2 reads SFDVKD. The germline V and J ends were trimmed by 3 bases and 4 bases, with 17 bases remaining between them.

This clonotype showed up just a few times. In DNA, the CDR3 is TGTGCCATCAGTCGGGGAGGGGTTGTAACTAATGAAAAACTGTTTTTT. Protein sequence: CAISRGGVVTNEKLFF. The V gene is TRBV10-3, the J gene TRBJ1-4, with a possible D match to TRBD1 (5 bases). This CDR3 is 16 amino acids long. V was shortened by 5 bases and J by 1 base, with 14 bases between the two germline ends. Germline lookup yields CDR1 ENHRY and CDR2 SYGVKD.